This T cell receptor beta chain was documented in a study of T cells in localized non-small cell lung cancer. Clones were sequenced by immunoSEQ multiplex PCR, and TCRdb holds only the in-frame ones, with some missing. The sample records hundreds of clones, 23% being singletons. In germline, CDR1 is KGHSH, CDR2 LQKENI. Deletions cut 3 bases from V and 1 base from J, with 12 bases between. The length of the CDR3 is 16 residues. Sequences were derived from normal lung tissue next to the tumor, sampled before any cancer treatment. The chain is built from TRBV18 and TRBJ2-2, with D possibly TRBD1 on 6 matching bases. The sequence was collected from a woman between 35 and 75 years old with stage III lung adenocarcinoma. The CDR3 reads CASSPRVGQNTGELFF. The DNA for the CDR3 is TGTGCCAGCTCACCTCGGGTGGGACAGAACACCGGGGAGCTGTTTTTT.